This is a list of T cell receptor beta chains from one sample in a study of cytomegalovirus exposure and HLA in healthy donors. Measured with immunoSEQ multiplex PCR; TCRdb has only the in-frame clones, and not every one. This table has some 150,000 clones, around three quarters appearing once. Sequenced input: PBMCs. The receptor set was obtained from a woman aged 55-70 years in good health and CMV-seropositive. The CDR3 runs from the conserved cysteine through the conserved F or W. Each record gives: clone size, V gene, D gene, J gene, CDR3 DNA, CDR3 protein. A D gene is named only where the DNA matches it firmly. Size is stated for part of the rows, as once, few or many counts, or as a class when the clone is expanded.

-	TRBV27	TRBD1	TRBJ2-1	TGTGCCAGCAGTCCCCAGGGGGACTACAATGAGCAGTTCTTC	CASSPQGDYNEQFF
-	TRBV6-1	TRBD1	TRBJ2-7	TGTGCCAGCAGTGCCCGACAGGGCTACGAGCAGTACTTC	CASSARQGYEQYF
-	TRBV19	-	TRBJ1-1	TGTGCCAGTAGTATAGCCTCAGGGCGCATGAACACTGAAGCTTTCTTT	CASSIASGRMNTEAFF
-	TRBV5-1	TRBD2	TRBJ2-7	TGCGCCAGCAGTGGGCTAGCGGGAGGGAACTACGAGCAGTACTTC	CASSGLAGGNYEQYF
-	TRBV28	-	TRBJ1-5	TGTGCCAGCAAGAGAACTGGCAATCAGCCCCAGCATTTT	CASKRTGNQPQHF
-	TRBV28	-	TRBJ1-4	TGTGCCAGCAGTGCAGACATGGGCTTGGGTAATGAAAAACTGTTTTTT	CASSADMGLGNEKLFF
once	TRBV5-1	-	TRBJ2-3	TGCGCCAGCAGCGGAGGGACAGCCACAGATACGCAGTATTTT	CASSGGTATDTQYF
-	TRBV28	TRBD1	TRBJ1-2	TGTGCCAGCAGTTTATTAGACAGGGCCACCTATGGCTACACCTTC	CASSLLDRATYGYTF
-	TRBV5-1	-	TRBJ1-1	TGCGCCAGCAGCTTCGTCAGTCTGAACACTGAAGCTTTCTTT	CASSFVSLNTEAFF
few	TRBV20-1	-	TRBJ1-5	TGCAGTGCTCTAGGGGATCAGCCCCAGCATTTT	CSALGDQPQHF
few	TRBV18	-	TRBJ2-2	TGTGCCAGCTCGCCCGACAGAAACACCGGGGAGCTGTTTTTT	CASSPDRNTGELFF
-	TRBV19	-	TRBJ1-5	TGTGCCAGTAGTATGGCAGACAGGATGTATCAGCCCCAGCATTTT	CASSMADRMYQPQHF
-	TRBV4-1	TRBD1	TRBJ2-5	TGCGCCAGCAGCTCATCCGGGACAGCCTTTGAGACCCAGTACTTC	CASSSSGTAFETQYF
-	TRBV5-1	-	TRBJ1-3	TGCGCCAGCAGCACGGACAGAGGAAACACCATATATTTT	CASSTDRGNTIYF
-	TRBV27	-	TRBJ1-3	TGTGCCAGCAGTTTGTCAGGGGCAGGAAACACCATATATTTT	CASSLSGAGNTIYF
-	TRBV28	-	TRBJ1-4	TGTGCCAGCACCCCCGGGACAAGGAATGAAAAACTGTTTTTT	CASTPGTRNEKLFF
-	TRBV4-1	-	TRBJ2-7	TGCGCCAGCAGCCAAGACGGAGGGCAGGCCTGGGACGAGCAGTACTTC	CASSQDGGQAWDEQYF
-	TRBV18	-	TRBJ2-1	TGTGCCAGCTCACCGAGTAGCGGCTCCTACAATGAGCAGTTCTTC	CASSPSSGSYNEQFF
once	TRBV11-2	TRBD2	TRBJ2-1	TGTGCCAGCACCCGGGGGAGCGGGAGGATCAATGAGCAGTTCTTC	CASTRGSGRINEQFF
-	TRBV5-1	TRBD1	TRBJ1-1	TGCGCCAGCAGCAGAGATACAGGGGCGGCAACTGAAGCTTTCTTT	CASSRDTGAATEAFF
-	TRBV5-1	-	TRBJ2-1	TGCGCCAGCAGCCAGACAATGGGCTCCTACAATGAGCAGTTCTTC	CASSQTMGSYNEQFF
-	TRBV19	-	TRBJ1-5	TGTGCCAGTAGGGGGTCGGGAGGGGGTCAGCCCCAGCATTTT	CASRGSGGGQPQHF
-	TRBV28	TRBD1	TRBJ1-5	TGTGCCAGCAGTTCAGTCGGGACAGCATTAGGTTATAGCAATCAGCCCCAGCATTTT	CASSSVGTALGYSNQPQHF
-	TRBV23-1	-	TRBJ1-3	TGCGCCAGCAGTCACCATACCCACTACTCTGGAAACACCATATATTTT	CASSHHTHYSGNTIYF
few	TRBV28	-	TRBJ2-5	TGTGCCAGCAGCATTCTGTGGGGGGAAGAGACCCAGTACTTC	CASSILWGEETQYF
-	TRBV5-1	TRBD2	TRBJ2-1	TGCGCCAGCAGCTTGTTGTCACTAGCGGGGGACAATGAGCAGTTCTTC	CASSLLSLAGDNEQFF
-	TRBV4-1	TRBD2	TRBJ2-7	TGCGCCAGTGCTTCCGGGACTAGCGGGAGTTGGTACGAGCAGTACTTC	CASASGTSGSWYEQYF
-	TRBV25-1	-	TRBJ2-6	TGTGCCAGCAGTCAGGGGACGACTGGGGCCAACGTCCTGACTTTC	CASSQGTTGANVLTF
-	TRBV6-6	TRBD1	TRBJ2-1	TGTGCCAGCAGTTACCCGGGACAGGGATACAATGAGCAGTTCTTC	CASSYPGQGYNEQFF
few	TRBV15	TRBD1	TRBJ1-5	TGTGCCACCAGCGGTCAGGGGGGCGGCAATCAGCCCCAGCATTTT	CATSGQGGGNQPQHF
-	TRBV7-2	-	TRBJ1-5	TGTGCCAGCAGCTTAACGGCAGGGAGCAATCAGCCCCAGCATTTT	CASSLTAGSNQPQHF
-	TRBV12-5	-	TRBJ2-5	TGTGCTAGACCTGGGGTGGAGGGGACCCAGTACTTC	CARPGVEGTQYF
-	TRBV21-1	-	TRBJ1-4	TGTGCCAGCAGCAATACAGGGGACCGTGCAACTAATGAAAAACTGTTTTTT	CASSNTGDRATNEKLFF
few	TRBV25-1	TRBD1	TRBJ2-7	TGTGCCAGCAGTTTTCCCGTGGACAGGGGATACGAGCAGTACTTC	CASSFPVDRGYEQYF
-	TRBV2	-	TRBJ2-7	TGTGCCAGCACCGACGGTCGAGGGTCCTACGAGCAGTACTTC	CASTDGRGSYEQYF
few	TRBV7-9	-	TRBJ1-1	TGTGCCAGCAGCCACGGGGGGGCTGAAGCTTTCTTT	CASSHGGAEAFF
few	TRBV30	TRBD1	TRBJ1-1	TGTGCCTGGAACGGGGCGGGACAGGGATACACTGAAGCTTTCTTT	CAWNGAGQGYTEAFF
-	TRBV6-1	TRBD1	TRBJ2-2	TGTGCCAGCAGTACCTTGACAGGGGGTCCCGGGGAGCTGTTTTTT	CASSTLTGGPGELFF
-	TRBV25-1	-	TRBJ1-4	TGTGCCAGCAGTAGGGGAAACCTAGGGGAAAAACTGTTTTTT	CASSRGNLGEKLFF
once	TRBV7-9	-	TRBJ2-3	TGTGCCAGCAGCTCCCGGCAGGGGAGCACAGATACGCAGTATTTT	CASSSRQGSTDTQYF
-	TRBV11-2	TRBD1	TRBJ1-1	TGTGCCAGCAGCACCTGGGACAGGGGCGGTGGAGACACTGAAGCTTTCTTT	CASSTWDRGGGDTEAFF
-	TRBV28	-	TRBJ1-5	TGTGCGAGCAGGAGCGGGACTATCAGCAATCAGCCCCAGCATTTT	CASRSGTISNQPQHF
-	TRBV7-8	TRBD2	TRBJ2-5	TGTGCCAGCAGCTTTGGGACTAGCGGGGCTCCGAAGTACTTC	CASSFGTSGAPKYF